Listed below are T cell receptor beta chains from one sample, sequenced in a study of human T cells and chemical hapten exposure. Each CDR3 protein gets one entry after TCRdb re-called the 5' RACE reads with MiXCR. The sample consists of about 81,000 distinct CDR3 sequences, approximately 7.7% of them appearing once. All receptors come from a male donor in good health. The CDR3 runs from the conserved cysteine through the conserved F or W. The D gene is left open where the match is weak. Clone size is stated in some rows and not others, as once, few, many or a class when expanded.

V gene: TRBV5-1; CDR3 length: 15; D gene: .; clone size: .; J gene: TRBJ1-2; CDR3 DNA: TGCGCCAGCCTTCCTCGGGCGGATGCTAACTATGGCTACACCTTC; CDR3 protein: CASLPRADANYGYTF
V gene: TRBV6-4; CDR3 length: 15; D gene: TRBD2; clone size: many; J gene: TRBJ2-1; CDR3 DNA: TGTGCCAGCAGTGTACTAGCGGGGTCTGGGAATGAGCAGTTCTTC; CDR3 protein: CASSVLAGSGNEQFF
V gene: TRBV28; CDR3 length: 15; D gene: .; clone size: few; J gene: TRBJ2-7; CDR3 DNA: TGTGCCAGCAGCCGTCCGGGCACAGTCTCCTACGAGCAGTACTTC; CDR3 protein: CASSRPGTVSYEQYF
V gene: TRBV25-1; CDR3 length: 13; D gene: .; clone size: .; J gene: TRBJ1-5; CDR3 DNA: TGTGCCAGCAGGCAGGCGGAGAATCAGCCCCAGCATTTT; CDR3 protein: CASRQAENQPQHF
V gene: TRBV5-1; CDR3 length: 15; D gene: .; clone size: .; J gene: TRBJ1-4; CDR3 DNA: TGCGCCAGCAGCTTCTCTGACCCCCTAAATGAAAAACTGTTTTTT; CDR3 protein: CASSFSDPLNEKLFF
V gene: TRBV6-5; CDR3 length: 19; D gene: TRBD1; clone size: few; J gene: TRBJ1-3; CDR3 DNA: TGTGCCAGCAGTTCACCCAGGGGGGGGGCGAACCACTCTGGAAACACCATATATTTT; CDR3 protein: CASSSPRGGANHSGNTIYF
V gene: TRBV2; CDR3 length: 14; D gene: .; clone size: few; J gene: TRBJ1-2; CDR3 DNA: TGTGCCTCCAGCCGGGATTTCCAGCTCTATGGCTACACCTTC; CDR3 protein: CASSRDFQLYGYTF
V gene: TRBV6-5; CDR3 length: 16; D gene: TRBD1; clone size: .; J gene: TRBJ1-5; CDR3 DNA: TGTGCCAGCAGCCCGACAGGGAGGCATAGCAATCAGCCCCAGCATTTT; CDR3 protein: CASSPTGRHSNQPQHF
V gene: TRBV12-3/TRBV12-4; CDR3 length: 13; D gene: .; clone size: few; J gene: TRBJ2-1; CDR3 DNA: TGTGCCAGCGCAAACAGGGTGGGCAATGAGCAGTTCTTC; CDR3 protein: CASANRVGNEQFF
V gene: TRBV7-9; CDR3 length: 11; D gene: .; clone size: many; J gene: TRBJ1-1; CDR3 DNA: TGTGCCAGCAGCTCGAACACTGAAGCTTTCTTT; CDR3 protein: CASSSNTEAFF
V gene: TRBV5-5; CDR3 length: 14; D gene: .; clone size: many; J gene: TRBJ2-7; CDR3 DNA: TGTGCCAGCAGCTTGGAGGGGACGGCCTACGAGCAGTACTTC; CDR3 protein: CASSLEGTAYEQYF
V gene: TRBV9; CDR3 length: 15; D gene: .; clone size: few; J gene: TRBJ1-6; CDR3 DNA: TGTGCCAGCAGCCCAGTGGGGAAACAGAATTCACCCCTCCACTTT; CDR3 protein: CASSPVGKQNSPLHF
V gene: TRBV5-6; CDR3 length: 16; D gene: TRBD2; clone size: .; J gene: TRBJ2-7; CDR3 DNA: TGTGCCAGCAGCCTAGCGACTAGCGGGATTTCCTACGAGCAGTACTTC; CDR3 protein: CASSLATSGISYEQYF
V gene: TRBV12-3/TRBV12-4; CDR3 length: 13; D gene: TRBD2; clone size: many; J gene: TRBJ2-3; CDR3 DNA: TGTGCCAGCAGTCGGGAGGCCACAGATACGCAGTATTTT; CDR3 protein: CASSREATDTQYF
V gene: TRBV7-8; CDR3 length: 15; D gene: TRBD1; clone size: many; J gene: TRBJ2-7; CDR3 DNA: TGTGCCAGCAGGAATGACAGGGGGCCCCACTACGAGCAGTACTTC; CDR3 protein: CASRNDRGPHYEQYF
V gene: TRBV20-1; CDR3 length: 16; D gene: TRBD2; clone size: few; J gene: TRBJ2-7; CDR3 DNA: TGCAGTGCTACCCCGGTGCTAGCGGGGGATCCCTTCGAGCAGTACTTC; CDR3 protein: CSATPVLAGDPFEQYF
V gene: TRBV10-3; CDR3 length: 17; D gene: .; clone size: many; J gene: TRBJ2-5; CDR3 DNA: TGTGCCATCAGTGGGTCGGTCGGCGGTAGCGTACAAGAGACCCAGTACTTC; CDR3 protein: CAISGSVGGSVQETQYF
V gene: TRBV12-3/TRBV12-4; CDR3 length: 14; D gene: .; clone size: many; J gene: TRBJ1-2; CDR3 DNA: TGTGCCAGCAGTTTTTTTCGGGGGGACTATGGCTACACCTTC; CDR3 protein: CASSFFRGDYGYTF
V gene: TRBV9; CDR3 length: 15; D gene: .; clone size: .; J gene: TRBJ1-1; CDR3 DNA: TGTGCCAGCACCACCGGGGGGCAGGGGAACACTGAAGCTTTCTTT; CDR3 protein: CASTTGGQGNTEAFF
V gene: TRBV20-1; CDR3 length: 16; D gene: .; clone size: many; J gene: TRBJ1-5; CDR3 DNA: TGCAGTGCTAGTCCCTACGAGGGGGACAGCAATCAGCCCCAGCATTTT; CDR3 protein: CSASPYEGDSNQPQHF
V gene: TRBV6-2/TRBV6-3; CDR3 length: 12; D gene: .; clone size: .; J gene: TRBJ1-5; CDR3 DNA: TGTGCCAGCAGACAGGGAATTCAGCCCCAGCATTTT; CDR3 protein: CASRQGIQPQHF
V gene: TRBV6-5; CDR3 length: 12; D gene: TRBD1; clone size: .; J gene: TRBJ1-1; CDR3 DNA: TGTGCCAGCAGTTTATCGACAGGGTTGGCTTTCTTT; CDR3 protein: CASSLSTGLAFF
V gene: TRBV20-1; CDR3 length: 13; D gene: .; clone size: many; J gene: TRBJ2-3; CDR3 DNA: TGCAGTGCTAGTGGGGGGCGGCCAGATACGCAGTATTTT; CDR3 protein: CSASGGRPDTQYF
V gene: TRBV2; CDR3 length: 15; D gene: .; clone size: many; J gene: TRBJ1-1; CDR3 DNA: TGTGCCAGCCCCGGCGGGGGGCCGGTGAACACTGAAGCTTTCTTT; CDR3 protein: CASPGGGPVNTEAFF
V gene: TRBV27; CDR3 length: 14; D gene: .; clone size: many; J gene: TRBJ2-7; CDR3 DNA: TGTGCCAGCAGTTTCGGTAAAGCCTCCTACGAGCAGTACTTC; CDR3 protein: CASSFGKASYEQYF
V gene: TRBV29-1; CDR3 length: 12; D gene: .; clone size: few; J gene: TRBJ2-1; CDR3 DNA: TGCAGCGTTCTCCGGGGAAGCAATGAGCAGTTCTTC; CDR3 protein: CSVLRGSNEQFF
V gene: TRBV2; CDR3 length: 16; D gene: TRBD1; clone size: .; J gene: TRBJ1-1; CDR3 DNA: TGTGCCAGCAGGGGGGGGACAGGGGGCGCGGGCACTGAAGCTTTCTTT; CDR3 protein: CASRGGTGGAGTEAFF
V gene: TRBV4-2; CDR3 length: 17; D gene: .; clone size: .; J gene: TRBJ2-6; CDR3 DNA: TGTGCCAGCAGCCAAGATCAGGCGAACTCTGGGGCCAACGTCCTGACTTTC; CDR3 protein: CASSQDQANSGANVLTF
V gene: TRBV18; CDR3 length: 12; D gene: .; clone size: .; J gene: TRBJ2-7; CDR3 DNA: TGTGCCAGCTCACGCAGGTCCTACGAGCAGTACTTC; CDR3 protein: CASSRRSYEQYF
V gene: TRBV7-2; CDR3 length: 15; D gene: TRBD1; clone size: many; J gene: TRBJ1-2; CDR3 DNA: TGTGCCAGCAGCCGGACAGGAAAAGGTGGATATGGCTACACCTTC; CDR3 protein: CASSRTGKGGYGYTF
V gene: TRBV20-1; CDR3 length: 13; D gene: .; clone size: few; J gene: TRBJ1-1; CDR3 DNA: TGCAGTGCTAGAGACGGGGCGAACACTGAAGCTTTCTTT; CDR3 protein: CSARDGANTEAFF
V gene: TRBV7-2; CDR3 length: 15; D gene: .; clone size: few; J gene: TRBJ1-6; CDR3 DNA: TGTGCCAGCAGCTCGGTAGGGACACAGAATTCACCCCTCCACTTT; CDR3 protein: CASSSVGTQNSPLHF
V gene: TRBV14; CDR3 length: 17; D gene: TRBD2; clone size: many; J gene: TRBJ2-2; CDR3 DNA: TGTGCCAGCAGCCGGAGACCGGGACTAGCGAACACCGGGGAGCTGTTTTTT; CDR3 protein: CASSRRPGLANTGELFF
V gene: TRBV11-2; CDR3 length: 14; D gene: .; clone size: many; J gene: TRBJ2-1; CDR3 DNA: TGTGCCAGCAGCTTAGGACTATCTCACAATGAGCAGTTCTTC; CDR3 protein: CASSLGLSHNEQFF
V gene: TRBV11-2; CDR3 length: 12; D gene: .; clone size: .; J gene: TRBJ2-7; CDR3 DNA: TGTGCCAGCAGCTTTTCGAGGTACGAGCAGTACTTC; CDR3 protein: CASSFSRYEQYF
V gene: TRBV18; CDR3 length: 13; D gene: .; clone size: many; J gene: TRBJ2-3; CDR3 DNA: TGTGCCAGCTCACCATCAGAGTTGGATACGCAGTATTTT; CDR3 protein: CASSPSELDTQYF
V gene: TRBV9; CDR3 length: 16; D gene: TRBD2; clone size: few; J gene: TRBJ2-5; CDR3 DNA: TGTGCCAGCAGCGTAGGTGGGAGGGCCGTACAAGAGACCCAGTACTTC; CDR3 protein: CASSVGGRAVQETQYF
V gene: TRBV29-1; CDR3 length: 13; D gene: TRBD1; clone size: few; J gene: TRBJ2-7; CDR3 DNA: TGCAGCGCTCAGGACAGGGAAAGCAACGAGCAGTACTTC; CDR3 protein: CSAQDRESNEQYF
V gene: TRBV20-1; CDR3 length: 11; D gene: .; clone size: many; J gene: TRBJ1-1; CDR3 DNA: TGCAGTGCTAGACCACTTGATGAAGCTTTCTTT; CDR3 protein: CSARPLDEAFF
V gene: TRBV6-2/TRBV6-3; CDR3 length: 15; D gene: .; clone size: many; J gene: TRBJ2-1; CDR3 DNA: TGTGCCAGCAGTCAGGGGTCCTCGTCCTACAATGAGCAGTTCTTC; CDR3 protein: CASSQGSSSYNEQFF
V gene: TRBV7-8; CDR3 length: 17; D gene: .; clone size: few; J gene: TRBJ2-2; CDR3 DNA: TGTGCCAGCAGCTCCTCACCGACAGGATCGAACACCGGGGAGCTGTTTTTT; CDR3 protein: CASSSSPTGSNTGELFF
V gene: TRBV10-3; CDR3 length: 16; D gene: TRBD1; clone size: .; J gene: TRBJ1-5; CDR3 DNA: TGTGCCATCAGCAAACGCGAAACAGGGGGTCACCAGCCCCAGCATTTT; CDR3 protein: CAISKRETGGHQPQHF
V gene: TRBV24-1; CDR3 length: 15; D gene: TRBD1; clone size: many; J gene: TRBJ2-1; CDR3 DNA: TGTGCCACCAGTACCTCAGACAGGGCCGGATTTGAGCAGTTCTTC; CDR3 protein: CATSTSDRAGFEQFF
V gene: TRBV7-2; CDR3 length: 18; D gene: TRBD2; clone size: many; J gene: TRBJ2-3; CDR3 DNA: TGTGCCAGCAGCTTAGCGTTGGCTAGCGGGAGATTAACAGATACGCAGTATTTT; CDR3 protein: CASSLALASGRLTDTQYF
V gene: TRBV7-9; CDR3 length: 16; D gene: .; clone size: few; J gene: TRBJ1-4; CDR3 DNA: TGTGCCAGCAGCCCCAACGCGGCAGGGATGGGTGAAAAACTGTTTTTT; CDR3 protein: CASSPNAAGMGEKLFF
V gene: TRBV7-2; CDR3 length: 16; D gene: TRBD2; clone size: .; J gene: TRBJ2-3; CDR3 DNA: TGTGCCAGCAGCTTAGAAATGACGGGGGGGCTGGATACGCAGTATTTT; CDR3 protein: CASSLEMTGGLDTQYF
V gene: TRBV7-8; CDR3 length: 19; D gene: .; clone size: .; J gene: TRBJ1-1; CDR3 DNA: TGTGCCAGCAGCTTAGAGGTGCAGACATTTGAAGGGGCGAACACTGAAGCTTTCTTT; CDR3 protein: CASSLEVQTFEGANTEAFF
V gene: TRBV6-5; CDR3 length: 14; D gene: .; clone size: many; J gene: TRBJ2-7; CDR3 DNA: TGTGCCAGCAGTCCTTGGGACACATCCTACGAGCAGTACTTC; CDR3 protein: CASSPWDTSYEQYF
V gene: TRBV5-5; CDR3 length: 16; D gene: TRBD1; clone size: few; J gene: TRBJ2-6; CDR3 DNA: TGTGCCAGCAGACTGGGACAGGGTGATGGGGCCAACGTCCTGACTTTC; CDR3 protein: CASRLGQGDGANVLTF
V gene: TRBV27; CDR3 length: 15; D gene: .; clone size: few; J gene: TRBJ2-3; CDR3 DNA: TGTGCCAGCAGTGCGTACACGGGGAGCACAGATACGCAGTATTTT; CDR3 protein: CASSAYTGSTDTQYF